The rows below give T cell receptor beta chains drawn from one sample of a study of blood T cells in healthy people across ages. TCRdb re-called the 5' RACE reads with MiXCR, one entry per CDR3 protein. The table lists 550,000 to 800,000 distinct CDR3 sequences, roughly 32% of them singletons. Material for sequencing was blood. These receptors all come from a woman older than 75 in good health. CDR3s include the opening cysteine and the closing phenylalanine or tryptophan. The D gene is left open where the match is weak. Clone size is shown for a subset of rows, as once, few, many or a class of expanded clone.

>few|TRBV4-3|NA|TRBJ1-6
CASSQDAPVGGADSPLHF
TGCGCCAGCAGCCAAGATGCCCCAGTCGGGGGTGCGGATTCACCCCTCCACTTT
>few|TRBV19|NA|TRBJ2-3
CASSQRADTQYF
TGTGCCAGTAGTCAACGAGCAGATACGCAGTATTTT
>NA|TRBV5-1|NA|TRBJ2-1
CASSLGLGSDEQFF
TGCGCCAGCAGCTTGGGACTAGGGTCTGATGAGCAGTTCTTC
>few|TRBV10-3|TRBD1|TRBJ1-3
CAFDRGGNTIYF
TGTGCCTTCGACAGGGGTGGAAACACCATATATTTT
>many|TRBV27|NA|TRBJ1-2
CASSLKTAANYGYTF
TGTGCCAGCAGTTTAAAGACAGCTGCTAACTATGGCTACACCTTC
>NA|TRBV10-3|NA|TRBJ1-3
CAISESSGNTIYF
TGTGCCATCAGTGAGTCGTCGGGAAACACCATATATTTT
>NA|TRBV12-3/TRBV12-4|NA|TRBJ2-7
CASSMGQREAPYEQYF
TGTGCCAGCAGTATGGGACAGAGGGAGGCACCCTACGAGCAGTACTTC
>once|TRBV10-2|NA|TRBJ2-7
CASTLDRTDSYEQYF
TGCGCCAGCACTTTGGACAGAACTGACTCCTACGAGCAGTACTTC
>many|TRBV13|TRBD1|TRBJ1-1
CASSSLVDRDRVDNEAFF
TGTGCCAGCAGCTCCCTAGTAGACAGGGATCGTGTGGACAATGAAGCTTTCTTT
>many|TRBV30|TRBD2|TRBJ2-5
CAWSNSGGETQYF
TGTGCCTGGAGTAATAGCGGGGGAGAGACCCAGTACTTC
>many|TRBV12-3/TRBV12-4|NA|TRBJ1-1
CASSPEGVGTEAFF
TGTGCCAGCAGTCCCGAGGGCGTCGGCACTGAAGCTTTCTTT
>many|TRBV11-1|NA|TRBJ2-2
CASSGQGKSTGELFF
TGTGCCAGCAGCGGACAAGGGAAGAGCACCGGGGAGCTGTTTTTT
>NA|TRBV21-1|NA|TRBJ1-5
CASSKAADRSGQPQHF
TGTGCCAGCAGCAAAGCGGCGGACAGAAGCGGTCAGCCCCAGCATTTT
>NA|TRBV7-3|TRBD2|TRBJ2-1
CSSSLVGAGDEQCF
TGTTCCAGCAGCTTAGTGGGAGCGGGGGATGAGCAGTGCTTC
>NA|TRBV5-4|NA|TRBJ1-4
CASSLAGGDINEKLFF
TGTGCCAGCAGCTTGGCCGGGGGGGACATTAATGAAAAACTGTTTTTT
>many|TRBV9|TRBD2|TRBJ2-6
CASSGGGFGANVLTF
TGTGCCAGCAGCGGCGGGGGATTTGGGGCCAACGTCCTGACTTTC
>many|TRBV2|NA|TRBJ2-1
CASSRDYQDEQFF
TGTGCCAGTAGTAGAGATTACCAGGATGAGCAGTTCTTC
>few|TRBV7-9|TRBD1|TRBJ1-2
CASSPSAQGDEGGYTF
TGTGCCAGCAGCCCCTCGGCCCAGGGGGATGAAGGTGGCTACACCTTC